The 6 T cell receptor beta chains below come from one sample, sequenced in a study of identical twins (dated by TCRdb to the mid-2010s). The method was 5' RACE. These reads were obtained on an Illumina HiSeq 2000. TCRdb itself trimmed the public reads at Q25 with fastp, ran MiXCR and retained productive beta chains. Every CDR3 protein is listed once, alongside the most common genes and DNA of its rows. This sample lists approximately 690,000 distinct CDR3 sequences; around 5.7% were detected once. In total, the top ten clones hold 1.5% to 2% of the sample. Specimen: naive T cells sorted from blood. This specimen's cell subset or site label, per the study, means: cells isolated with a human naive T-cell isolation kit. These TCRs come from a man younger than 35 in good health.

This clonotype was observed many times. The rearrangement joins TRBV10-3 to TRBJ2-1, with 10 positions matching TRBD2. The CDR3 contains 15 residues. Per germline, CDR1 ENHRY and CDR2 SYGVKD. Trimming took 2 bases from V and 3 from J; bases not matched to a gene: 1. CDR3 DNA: TGTGCCATCAGTGAGGGACTAGCGGACTACAATGAGCAGTTCTTC. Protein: CAISEGLADYNEQFF.

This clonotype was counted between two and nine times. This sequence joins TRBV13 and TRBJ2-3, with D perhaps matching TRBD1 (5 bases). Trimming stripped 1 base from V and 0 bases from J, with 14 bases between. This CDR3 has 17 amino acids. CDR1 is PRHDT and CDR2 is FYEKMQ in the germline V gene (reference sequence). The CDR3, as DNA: TGTGCCAGCAGCTTAGTAGTGGCAGGGTCTAGCACAGATACGCAGTATTTT. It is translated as CASSLVVAGSSTDTQYF.

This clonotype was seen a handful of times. The CDR3 loop is CASRRLGPGANVLTF. The CDR3, as DNA: TGTGCCAGCAGAAGGTTGGGTCCTGGGGCCAACGTCCTGACTTTC. The chain recombines TRBV12-3 or TRBV12-4 with TRBJ2-6, with D hard to call. The CDR3 has 15 residues. Trimming pared 6 bases from V and 2 bases from J, leaving 11 bases between.

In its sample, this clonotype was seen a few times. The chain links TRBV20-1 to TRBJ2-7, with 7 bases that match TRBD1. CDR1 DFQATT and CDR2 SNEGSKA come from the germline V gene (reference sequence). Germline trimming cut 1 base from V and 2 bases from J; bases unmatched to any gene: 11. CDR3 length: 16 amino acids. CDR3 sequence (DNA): TGCAGTGCTAGAGCTGGAGGAGACAGGGTAACCTACGAGCAGTACTTC. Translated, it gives CSARAGGDRVTYEQYF.

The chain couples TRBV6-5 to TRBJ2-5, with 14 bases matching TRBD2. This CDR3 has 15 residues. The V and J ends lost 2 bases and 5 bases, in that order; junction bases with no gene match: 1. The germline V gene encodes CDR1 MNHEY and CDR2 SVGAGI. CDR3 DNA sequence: TGTGCCAGCAGTTACGGGACTAGCGGGAGTGAGACCCAGTACTTC. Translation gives CASSYGTSGSETQYF.

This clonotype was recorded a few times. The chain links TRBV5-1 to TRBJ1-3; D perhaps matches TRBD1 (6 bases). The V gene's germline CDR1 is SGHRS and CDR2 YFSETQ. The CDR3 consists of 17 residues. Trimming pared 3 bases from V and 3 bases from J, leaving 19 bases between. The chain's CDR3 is CASSSHLDRTVGNTIYF. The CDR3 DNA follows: TGCGCCAGCAGCTCGCACCTCGACAGGACTGTTGGAAACACCATATATTTT.